The 23 T cell receptor beta chains below all came from one sample that was sequenced in a study of cytomegalovirus exposure and HLA in healthy donors. It was with 60 Vbeta and 13 Jbeta primers that the PCR ran. Clones were sequenced by immunoSEQ multiplex PCR, and TCRdb holds only the in-frame ones, with some missing. Among about 130,000 clones, 75% to 80% were seen once, and the ten largest hold roughly 0.9%. The specimen was PBMCs. These receptors originate from a woman aged 55-69 years in good health and CMV-seronegative.

The V and J genes are TRBV28 and TRBJ1-5; D gene ambiguous. Between the trimmed V and J ends, which lost 6 bases and 2 bases, there was a span of 11 bases. This CDR3 has 14 residues. Germline values: CDR1 MDHEN, CDR2 SYDVKM. DNA for the CDR3: TGTGCCAGCAGGCGACTAAGGGGCAATCAGCCCCAGCATTTT. Protein sequence: CASRRLRGNQPQHF.

This clone has a single count. The chain employs TRBV18 and TRBJ1-1, with D possibly matching TRBD1 (5 bases). Germline V gene lookup returns CDR1 KGHSH and CDR2 LQKENI. V was shortened by 2 bases and J by 1 base, with 11 bases between the two germline ends. The CDR3 has 15 residues. The CDR3 loop is CASSPEIGENTEAFF. CDR3 in DNA: TGTGCCAGCTCACCAGAGATAGGGGAGAACACTGAAGCTTTCTTT.

The chain combines TRBV6-6 with TRBJ2-3; the match to TRBD2 covers 10 bases. Looked up from germline, CDR1 is MNHNY and CDR2 is SVGAGI (reference sequence). V was pared by 2 bases and J by 3 bases, with 2 bases of the junction left unmatched. The CDR3 sequence is 15 residues long. The CDR3 loop is CASSYLAGETDTQYF. CDR3 sequence (DNA): TGTGCCAGCAGTTACCTAGCGGGGGAGACAGATACGCAGTATTTT.

This rearrangement joins TRBV5-1 to TRBJ1-1; weak D call: TRBD1 (6 bases). Trimming pared 4 bases from V and 1 base from J, leaving 23 bases between. Germline V gives CDR1 SGHRS, CDR2 YFSETQ. The CDR3 loop spans 18 amino acids. The CDR3 DNA reads as TGCGCCAGCAGCCCCTTCGGCGAAGCGGCAGGGGCGAACACTGAAGCTTTCTTT. Its translation: CASSPFGEAAGANTEAFF.

This rearrangement joins TRBV9 to TRBJ1-4; unclear D gene. The CDR3 runs 14 residues. Germline V gene data show CDR1 as SGDLS and CDR2 as YYNGEE. Deletions cut 0 bases from V and 6 bases from J, with 9 bases between. The CDR3 loop is CASSVGVRDEKLFF. DNA of the CDR3: TGTGCCAGCAGCGTAGGAGTCCGGGATGAAAAACTGTTTTTT. The whole variable domain, filled in from reference TRBV9 and TRBJ1-4, reads DSGVTQTPKHLITATGQRVTLRCSPRSGDLSVYWYQQSLDQGLQFLIQYYNGEERAKGNILERFSAQQFPDLHSELNLSSLELGDSALYFCASSVGVRDEKLFFGSGTQLSVL.

This clone appeared once. V usage is TRBV5-1 and J usage is TRBJ2-3, with 9 bases aligning to TRBD1. V gave up 4 bases and J gave up 6 bases; unmatched junction bases: 3. Germline CDR1 is SGHRS and CDR2 is YFSETQ. The CDR3 is made up of 13 amino acids. The DNA of the CDR3 is TGCGCCAGCAGCGACAGGGGGGAGGATACGCAGTATTTT. This codes for CASSDRGEDTQYF.

The V call is TRBV6-4, the J call TRBJ2-2; 10 bases are a match to TRBD1. The CDR3 is 15 residues long. Germline V CDR1 and CDR2: MRHNA, SNTAGT. The V gene end was trimmed by 6 bases and the J gene end by 4 bases; junction bases not matched to a gene: 5. As DNA, the CDR3 is TGTGCCAGCAGCACGGGACAGGGGTCCACCGGGGAGCTGTTTTTT. It encodes CASSTGQGSTGELFF.

This clone has more than one count but fewer than ten. V gene TRBV25-1 combines with J gene TRBJ1-2, with D maybe TRBD1 (5 bases). The V end was cut by 7 bases, the J end by 8 bases, with 14 bases between. Germline CDR1 and CDR2: MGHDK and SYGVNS. This CDR3 comprises 12 residues. The CDR3 coding sequence is TGTGCCAGCAAGGGGATAATGGAAGGCTACACCTTC. This gives the protein CASKGIMEGYTF.

This sequence joins TRBV7-9 and TRBJ2-7; 10 bases are shared with TRBD1. This CDR3 is 15 amino acids long. The V and J ends lost 5 bases and 3 bases, in that order; junction bases with no gene match: 7. In germline, CDR1 is SEHNR, CDR2 FQNEAQ (reference sequence). This chain's CDR3 is CASSHSGTGDYEQYF. The CDR3 DNA follows: TGTGCCAGCAGCCATTCCGGGACAGGGGACTACGAGCAGTACTTC.

This rearrangement joins TRBV7-2 to TRBJ1-1, with a possible D match to TRBD1 (5 bases). The CDR3 is made up of 14 amino acids. Germline V gives CDR1 SGHTA, CDR2 FQGNSA. V shed 3 bases and J shed 5 bases, with 13 bases lying between them. CDR3 region: CASSFRDFRTEAFF. The CDR3 DNA is TGTGCCAGCAGCTTCCGGGACTTCCGGACTGAAGCTTTCTTT.

This sequence joins TRBV5-1 and TRBJ2-2; 11 nucleotides match TRBD2. Germline-derived CDR1 and CDR2 are SGHRS and YFSETQ. This CDR3 contains 15 residues. V lost 4 bases to trimming and J lost 1 base; unmatched junction nucleotides: 0. As DNA, the CDR3 is TGCGCCAGCAGCGGGACTAGCGGGAACACCGGGGAGCTGTTTTTT. This codes for CASSGTSGNTGELFF.

The V call is TRBV11-3, the J call TRBJ2-1; tentative D call: TRBD2 (6 bases). The germline CDR1 and CDR2 sequences are SGHNT and YENEEA. Trimming removed 5 bases from V and 8 bases from J, with 19 bases in between. This CDR3 comprises 15 residues. The CDR3 nucleotides are TGTGCCAGCAGCCCGGGACTCGTCGAGAAGGATGAGCAGTTCTTC. Its translation is CASSPGLVEKDEQFF.

This chain uses TRBV29-1 with TRBJ2-3, with 10 bases lining up with TRBD2. Germline CDR1 reads SQVTM; CDR2 reads ANQGSEA. Trimming at V came to 5 bases and at J to 1 base, leaving 3 bases not matched to a gene. The CDR3 is made up of 14 amino acids. CDR3 protein: CSVQLAGGTDTQYF. In DNA, the CDR3 is TGCAGCGTTCAGCTAGCGGGAGGCACAGATACGCAGTATTTT.

The genes are TRBV30 and TRBJ2-5; 9 bases match TRBD1. The J call is in doubt because the DNA end fits TRBJ2-7 better. The CDR3 covers 15 residues. Germline CDR1 GTSNPN, CDR2 SVGIG (reference sequence). CDR3 DNA sequence: TGTGCCTGGAGCTCCGGGACAGGGAATTATTACGAGCAGTACTTC. It is translated as CAWSSGTGNYYEQYF.

This clone has a single count. This rearrangement joins TRBV7-2 to TRBJ2-7, with D perhaps matching TRBD2 (7 bases). The CDR3 is 16 amino acids. Germline V gene lookup returns CDR1 SGHTA and CDR2 FQGNSA. Trimming pared 2 bases from V and 3 bases from J, leaving 17 bases between. The CDR3 is CASSLNGRGAVYEQYF. CDR3 in DNA: TGTGCCAGCAGCTTAAATGGCCGGGGGGCGGTCTACGAGCAGTACTTC.

This sequence joins TRBV28 and TRBJ1-4; the match to TRBD1 covers 7 bases. The CDR3 is 15 amino acids. V lost 6 bases and J lost 7; bases outside the gene matches: 11. CDR1 MDHEN and CDR2 SYDVKM come from the germline V gene. The CDR3 loop reads CASSLPVPGGEKLFF. DNA of the CDR3: TGTGCCAGCAGCCTCCCGGTGCCAGGGGGTGAAAAACTGTTTTTT.

The chain employs TRBV28 and TRBJ1-4; D possibly corresponds to TRBD1 (6 bases). Germline CDR1 reads MDHEN; CDR2 reads SYDVKM. V lost 5 bases and J lost 3, with 16 bases in between. The CDR3 extends over 16 amino acids. CDR3 nucleotides: TGTGCCAGCAGTACCGCAGGGGCGACCGCTAATGAAAAACTGTTTTTT. Translated: CASSTAGATANEKLFF.

The chain links TRBV18 to TRBJ1-6, with D possibly being TRBD1 (5 bases). Germline CDR1 reads KGHSH; CDR2 reads LQKENI. V shed 6 bases and J shed 11 bases, with 14 bases lying between them. The length of the CDR3 is 13 residues. CDR3 in amino acids: CASSTSPGPPLHF. The CDR3 coding sequence is TGTGCCAGCTCCACCAGCCCAGGGCCACCCCTCCACTTT.

This chain links TRBV30 with TRBJ2-3; TRBD1 agrees at 9 bases. This CDR3 has 15 residues. CDR1 is GTSNPN and CDR2 is SVGIG in the germline V gene (reference sequence). Trimming at V came to 1 base and at J to 3 bases, leaving 5 bases not matched to a gene. CDR3 sequence: CAWSGGTGRTDTQYF. Here the CDR3 DNA reads TGTGCCTGGAGTGGTGGGACAGGGAGGACAGATACGCAGTATTTT.

V usage is TRBV19 and J usage is TRBJ1-5, with a tentative D call TRBD1 (6 bases). Trimming left V 6 bases short and J 0 bases short, with 15 bases between. This CDR3 region has 16 residues. CDR1 is LNHDA and CDR2 is SQIVND in the germline V gene (reference sequence). Here the CDR3 reads CASSRSTRGSNQPQHF. CDR3 bases: TGTGCCAGTAGCAGGTCCACCAGGGGTAGCAATCAGCCCCAGCATTTT.

The chain carries TRBV7-2 and TRBJ1-2, with TRBD1 matching over 9 bases. CDR3 length equals 15 residues. Looked up from germline, CDR1 is SGHTA and CDR2 is FQGNSA. V gave up 1 base and J gave up 5 bases; unmatched junction bases: 5. The chain's CDR3 is CASSLVTGGSYGYTF. The CDR3 nucleotides are TGTGCCAGCAGCTTAGTTACAGGGGGCTCGTATGGCTACACCTTC.

The chain recombines TRBV6-1 with TRBJ2-2, with 14 bases fitting TRBD2. The V segment lost 7 bases and the J segment 7 bases; nucleotides outside the gene matches: 5. The CDR3 length is 15 residues. Germline values: CDR1 MNHNS, CDR2 SASEGT. CDR3 bases: TGTGCCAGCACCGGACTAGCGGGAGGTGGCGGGGAGCTGTTTTTT. This codes for CASTGLAGGGGELFF.

The chain uses TRBV4-2 and TRBJ2-5, with D possibly matching TRBD2 (5 bases). V lost 4 bases to trimming and J lost 2 bases, with 14 bases between them. This CDR3 is 15 amino acids long. From germline, CDR1 is LGHNA and CDR2 YNFKEQ. The CDR3, as DNA: TGTGCCAGCAGCCTCTCCGGGCAGCGGCAAGAGACCCAGTACTTC. It yields the protein CASSLSGQRQETQYF.